This TCR beta chain was identified in a study of blood T cell repertoires in COVID-19. Study context: PBMCs, B-cell-depleted T cells, or T cells were the source of the cDNA or gDNA that made up the material.

Generated by immunoSEQ multiplex PCR, the TCRdb table keeps only in-frame clones and is missing some. The profile shows 200,000 to 300,000 clones, roughly four fifths of them singletons. Germline V gene lookup returns CDR1 MNHEY and CDR2 SMNVEV (reference sequence). The CDR3 length is 14 residues. The germline V and J ends were trimmed by 3 bases and 4 bases, with 12 bases remaining between them. Sequenced material: peripheral blood. This chain connects TRBV27 to TRBJ1-1; D remains ambiguous. The source is a man aged 45 to 65 with acute or convalescent COVID-19. This CDR3 reads CASSFSGSGTEAFF. The CDR3 coding sequence is TGTGCCAGCAGTTTTTCGGGGTCGGGCACTGAAGCTTTCTTT.